In its sample, the clone carrying this T cell receptor beta chain was seen a few times. The sample originates from a study of blood T cell repertoires in COVID-19. Deletions cut 3 bases from V and 0 bases from J, with 14 bases between. The CDR3 is 17 residues long. In the original workflow: Estimation of nucleated cell counts was performed using reference gene primer amplification. Produced via immunoSEQ multiplex PCR; TCRdb's table is partial and in-frame only. The V and J calls and clone size are taken from that table; D and trimming were inferred from the DNA. The data show about 340,000 clones, with around 83% seen just once and roughly 3% held by the top ten.

The chain uses TRBV23-1 and TRBJ2-2; no clear D gene. TRBV23-1 is an ORF, and what it does is uncertain. Sequencing was carried out using peripheral blood. The TCR comes from a young man with active or convalescent COVID-19. The CDR3 is CASSQTLDLANTGELFF. DNA of the CDR3: TGCGCCAGCAGTCAGACTTTGGATCTGGCGAACACCGGGGAGCTGTTTTTT.